The clone carrying this T cell receptor beta chain showed up just a few times. Its antigen remains unknown. This specimen comes from a study of CD8 T cells in ankylosing spondylitis. General study results and limits: Clones linked to the disease showed a CD8+ phenotype. They occurred at relatively low frequencies in peripheral blood. From matched ankylosing spondylitis synovial fluid, disease-linked clones were reportedly recovered at significantly enriched levels. Blood of patients with ankylosing spondylitis appeared to be characterized by a TCR beta motif of several highly homologous variants.

MiXCR, run by TCRdb on the 5' RACE reads, gives a single entry per CDR3 protein. In the table there are a few hundred thousand distinct CDR3 sequences, 20% to 25% of which are singletons. The ends were cut back, 2 bases at V and 0 bases at J, with 7 bases in the middle. This CDR3 spans 15 amino acids. Germline values: CDR1 LNHNV, CDR2 YYDKDF (reference sequence). The sample was blood, either unsorted or a sorted T cell fraction (not recorded which). The gene calls are TRBV15 and TRBJ1-4; D is unresolved. The receptor comes from a female donor with ankylosing spondylitis or in good health (not recorded which). The CDR3 loop is CATSRQRATNEKLFF. For the CDR3, the DNA is TGTGCCACCAGCAGACAGAGGGCAACTAATGAAAAACTGTTTTTT. The full variable domain, completed using reference TRBV15 and TRBJ1-4, is DAMVIQNPRYQVTQFGKPVTLSCSQTLNHNVMYWYQQKSSQAPKLLFHYYDKDFNNEADTPDNFQSRRPNTSFCFLDIRSPGLGDTAMYLCATSRQRATNEKLFFGSGTQLSVL.